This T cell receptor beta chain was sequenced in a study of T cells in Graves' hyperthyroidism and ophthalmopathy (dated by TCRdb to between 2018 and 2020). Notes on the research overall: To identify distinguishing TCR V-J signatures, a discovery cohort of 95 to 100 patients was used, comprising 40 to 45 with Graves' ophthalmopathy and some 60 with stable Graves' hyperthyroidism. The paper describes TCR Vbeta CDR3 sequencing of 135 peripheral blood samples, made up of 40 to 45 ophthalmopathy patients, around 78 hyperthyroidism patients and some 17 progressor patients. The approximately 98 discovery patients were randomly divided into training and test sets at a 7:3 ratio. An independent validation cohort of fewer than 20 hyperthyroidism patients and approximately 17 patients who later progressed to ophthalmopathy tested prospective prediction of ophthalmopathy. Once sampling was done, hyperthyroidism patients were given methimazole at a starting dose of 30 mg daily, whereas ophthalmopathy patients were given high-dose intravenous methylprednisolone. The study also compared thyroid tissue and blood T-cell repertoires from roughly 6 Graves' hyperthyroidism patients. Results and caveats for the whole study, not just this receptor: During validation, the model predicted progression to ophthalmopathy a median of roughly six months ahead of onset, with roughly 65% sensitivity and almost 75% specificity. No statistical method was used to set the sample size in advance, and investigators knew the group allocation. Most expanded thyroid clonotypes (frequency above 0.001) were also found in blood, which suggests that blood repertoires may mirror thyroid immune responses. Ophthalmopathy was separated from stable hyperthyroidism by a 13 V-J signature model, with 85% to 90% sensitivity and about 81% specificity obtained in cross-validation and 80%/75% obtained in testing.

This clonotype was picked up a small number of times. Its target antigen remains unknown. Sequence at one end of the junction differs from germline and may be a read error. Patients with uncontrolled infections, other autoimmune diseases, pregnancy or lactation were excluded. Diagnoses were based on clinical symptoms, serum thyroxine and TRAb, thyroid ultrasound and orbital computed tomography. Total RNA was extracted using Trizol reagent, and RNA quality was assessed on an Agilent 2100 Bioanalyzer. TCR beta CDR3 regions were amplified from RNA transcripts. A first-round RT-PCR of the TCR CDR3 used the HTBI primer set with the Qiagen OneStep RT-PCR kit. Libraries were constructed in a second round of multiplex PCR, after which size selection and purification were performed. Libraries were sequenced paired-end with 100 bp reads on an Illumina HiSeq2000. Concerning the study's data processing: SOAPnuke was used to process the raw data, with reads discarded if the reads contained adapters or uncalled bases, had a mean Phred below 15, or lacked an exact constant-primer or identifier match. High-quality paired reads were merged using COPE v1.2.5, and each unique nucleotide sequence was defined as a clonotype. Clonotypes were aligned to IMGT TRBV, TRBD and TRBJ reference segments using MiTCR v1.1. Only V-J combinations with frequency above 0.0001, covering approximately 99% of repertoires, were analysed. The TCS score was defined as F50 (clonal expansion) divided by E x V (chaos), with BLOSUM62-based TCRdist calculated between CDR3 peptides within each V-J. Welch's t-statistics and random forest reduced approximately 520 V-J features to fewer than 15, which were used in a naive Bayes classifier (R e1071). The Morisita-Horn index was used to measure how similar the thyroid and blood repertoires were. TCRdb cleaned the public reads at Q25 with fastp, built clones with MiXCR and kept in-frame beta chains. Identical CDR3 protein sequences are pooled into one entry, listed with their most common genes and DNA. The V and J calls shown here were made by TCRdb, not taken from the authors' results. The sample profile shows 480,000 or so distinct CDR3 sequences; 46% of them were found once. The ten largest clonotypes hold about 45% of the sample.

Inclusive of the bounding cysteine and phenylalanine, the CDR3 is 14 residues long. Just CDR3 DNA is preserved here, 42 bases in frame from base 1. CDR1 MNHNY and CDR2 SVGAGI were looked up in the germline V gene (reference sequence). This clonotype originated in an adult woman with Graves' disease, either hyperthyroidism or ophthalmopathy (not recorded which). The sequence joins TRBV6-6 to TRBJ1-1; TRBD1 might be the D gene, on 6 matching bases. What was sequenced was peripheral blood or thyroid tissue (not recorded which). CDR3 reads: CAISEGGFDTEAFF. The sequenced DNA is TGTGCCATCAGTGAAGGGGGATTCGACACTGAAGCTTTCTTT.